This entry lists 29 T cell receptor beta chains sequenced from one sample in a study of blood T cell repertoires in COVID-19. Profiled with immunoSEQ multiplex PCR; TCRdb holds only in-frame clones, not every one. The table lists some 300,000 clones, about 89% of them singletons. Sequenced sample: PBMCs or T cells enriched from blood (not recorded which). The receptors stem from a woman aged 40 to 50 who had recovered from COVID-19.

The chain links TRBV27 to TRBJ2-7; D perhaps matches TRBD1 (6 bases). Trimming cost V 3 bases and J 5 bases, with 14 bases left between them. The CDR3 runs 14 residues. Germline CDR1 and CDR2: MNHEY and SMNVEV (reference sequence). The CDR3 region is CASSLPNRENEQYF. Written as DNA, the CDR3 is TGTGCCAGCAGTTTGCCCAACAGGGAAAACGAGCAGTACTTC.

J is TRBJ1-6 and V is TRBV3-1 (or the pseudogene TRBV3-2); 8 bases are shared with TRBD1. The germline CDR1 and CDR2 sequences are LGHDT and YNNKEL (reference sequence). Losses at the gene ends were 1 base for V and 1 base for J; bases not matched to a gene: 9. This CDR3 spans 19 amino acids. The CDR3 sequence is CASSQGIGQGGSYNSPLHF. CDR3 coding DNA: TGTGCCAGCAGCCAAGGGATTGGACAGGGCGGATCCTATAATTCACCCCTCCACTTT.

V is TRBV11-1 and J is TRBJ2-2; D remains ambiguous. The CDR3 is 13 residues long. Germline V gene data show CDR1 as SGHAT and CDR2 as FQDESV (reference sequence). Deletions cut 5 bases from V and 6 bases from J, with 10 bases between. The CDR3 DNA is TGTGCCAGCAGCCTACGGGTGTCCGGGGAGCTGTTTTTT. Translating it yields CASSLRVSGELFF.

This clone was seen only a few times. V and J are TRBV15 and TRBJ1-2, with 9 positions matching TRBD1. Germline V gives CDR1 LNHNV, CDR2 YYDKDF (reference sequence). The CDR3 extends over 12 amino acids. V lost 7 bases and J lost 13; bases outside the gene matches: 10. The CDR3, as DNA: TGTGCCACCACCGTTAGGGACAGGGCGGTCACCTTC. This encodes CATTVRDRAVTF.

The chain carries TRBV9 and TRBJ1-3, with D tentatively TRBD1 (5 bases). Germline V lookup: CDR1 SGDLS, CDR2 YYNGEE. There are 16 residues in the CDR3. Trimming removed 3 bases from V and 0 bases from J, with 13 bases in between. The CDR3 protein is CASSAHGGDSGNTIYF. The CDR3 DNA reads TGTGCCAGCAGCGCCCACGGGGGGGACTCTGGAAACACCATATATTTT.

In the case of this clone: One end of the junction is discordant with germline, which a read error may explain. The rearrangement joins TRBV7-9 to TRBJ1-2; 7 bases align to TRBD1. This CDR3 comprises 13 residues. CDR1 and CDR2 from the germline V gene are SEHNR and FQNEAQ (reference sequence). For the CDR3, the DNA is TGCTTGGGAGACAGGGACCAGTGGAATGGCTACACCTTC. Its protein product is CLGDRDQWNGYTF. Combining the CDR3 with reference TRBV7-9 and TRBJ1-2 gives the whole variable domain DTGVSQNPRHKITKRGQNVTFRCDPISEHNRLYWYRQTLGQGPEFLTYFQNEAQLEKSRLLSDRFSAERPKGSFSTLEIQRTEQGDSAMYLCLGDRDQWNGYTFGSGTRLTVV.

The chain has TRBV27 and TRBJ1-5; 7 bases match TRBD1. With 6 bases clipped from V and 3 bases from J, the junction kept 8 bases outside the gene matches. The CDR3 is 15 residues long. CDR1 is MNHEY and CDR2 is SMNVEV in the germline V gene (reference sequence). CDR3 amino acids: CASSEGAKINQPQHF. Written as DNA, the CDR3 is TGTGCCAGCAGCGAGGGGGCGAAAATCAATCAGCCCCAGCATTTT.

This rearrangement joins TRBV9 to TRBJ2-7; 7 nucleotides line up with TRBD2. Trimming at V came to 3 bases and at J to 2 bases, leaving 8 bases not matched to a gene. CDR3 length: 15 residues. Germline lookup yields CDR1 SGDLS and CDR2 YYNGEE. The CDR3 sequence: CASSAGAGDAYEQYF. The CDR3 bases are TGTGCCAGCAGCGCTGGGGCGGGGGACGCCTACGAGCAGTACTTC.

The chain joins TRBV7-9 to TRBJ2-2, with 7 positions matching TRBD1. Germline CDR1 SEHNR, CDR2 FQNEAQ (reference sequence). V lost 5 bases to trimming and J lost 7 bases; unmatched junction nucleotides: 4. The CDR3 contains 13 residues. CDR3 sequence: CASSRTGVGELFF. The CDR3 DNA reads TGTGCCAGCAGCAGAACAGGGGTCGGGGAGCTGTTTTTT.

The chain is built from TRBV7-2 and TRBJ2-3, with D perhaps matching TRBD1 (5 bases). This CDR3 comprises 14 residues. Germline CDR1 is SGHTA and CDR2 is FQGNSA. The V gene lost 0 bases and the J gene lost 8 bases, with 12 bases spanning the gap. The CDR3: CASSLASQGGTQYF. Written as DNA, the CDR3 is TGTGCCAGCAGCTTAGCCTCGCAGGGTGGTACGCAGTATTTT. Based on the CDR3 plus reference TRBV7-2 and TRBJ2-3, the full variable domain is GAGVSQSPSNKVTEKGKDVELRCDPISGHTALYWYRQSLGQGLEFLIYFQGNSAPDKSGLPSDRFSAERTGGSVSTLTIQRTQQEDSAVYLCASSLASQGGTQYFGPGTRLTVL.

J is TRBJ1-5 and V is TRBV18; D may be TRBD1 (6 bases). The CDR3 extends over 17 amino acids. The germline V gene has CDR1 KGHSH and CDR2 LQKENI. V was trimmed by 6 bases and J by 1 base, leaving 19 bases between them. The CDR3 sequence: CASSRAGGGGSNQPQHF. CDR3 bases: TGTGCCAGCTCCCGAGCTGGGGGGGGCGGAAGCAATCAGCCCCAGCATTTT.

The rearrangement uses TRBV19 and TRBJ2-1, with D perhaps TRBD1 (5 bases). The CDR3 consists of 16 residues. V was pared by 4 bases and J by 1 base, with 14 bases between. Per germline, CDR1 LNHDA and CDR2 SQIVND (reference sequence). The CDR3 nucleotides read TGTGCCAGTAGTACCCTGAAGGGGCCATCCTACAATGAGCAGTTCTTC. Residues: CASSTLKGPSYNEQFF.

The chain carries TRBV7-9 and TRBJ2-7; D gene ambiguous. The CDR3 runs to 14 residues. Germline V CDR1 and CDR2: SEHNR, FQNEAQ (reference sequence). The V end lost 1 base, the J end lost 6 bases, and 13 bases lay between the germline ends. The CDR3 sequence is CASSLGGASSEQYF. CDR3 bases: TGTGCCAGCAGCTTAGGCGGCGCTTCGAGCGAGCAGTACTTC.

The chain combines TRBV15 with TRBJ1-2, with D hard to call. The germline gives CDR1 LNHNV, CDR2 YYDKDF (reference sequence). Trimming left V 0 bases short and J 0 bases short, with 11 bases between. The CDR3 length is 16 residues. For the CDR3, the DNA is TGTGCCACCAGCAGAGAAGGCATGGCGGCTAACTATGGCTACACCTTC. Amino acid sequence: CATSREGMAANYGYTF.

The V gene is TRBV7-3, the J gene TRBJ2-5, with no clear D. V lost 5 bases to trimming and J lost 1 base, with 8 bases between them. The CDR3 totals 13 residues. Germline CDR1 reads SGHTA; CDR2 reads FQGTGA. The CDR3 spells CASSQVGQETQYF. DNA of the CDR3: TGTGCCAGCAGCCAGGTGGGCCAAGAGACCCAGTACTTC.

The chain recombines TRBV27 with TRBJ1-1, with 9 bases matching TRBD1. There are 15 residues in the CDR3. The germline CDR1 and CDR2 sequences are MNHEY and SMNVEV (reference sequence). Germline trimming cut 4 bases from V and 1 base from J; bases unmatched to any gene: 4. The CDR3 sequence is CASSWDRASNTEAFF. The DNA for the CDR3 is TGTGCCAGCAGTTGGGACAGGGCCTCGAACACTGAAGCTTTCTTT.

The table lists this clone with a count of one. The CDR3 sequence is CAWSADRGSEKLFF. The CDR3 DNA reads as TGTGCCTGGAGCGCAGACAGGGGTAGTGAAAAACTGTTTTTT. The chain uses TRBV30 and TRBJ1-4; 8 nucleotides agree with TRBD1. The CDR3 is 14 residues long. CDR1 and CDR2 (germline): GTSNPN, SVGIG (reference sequence). V lost 3 bases and J lost 7; bases outside the gene matches: 7.

The rearrangement joins TRBV28 to TRBJ2-5; 9 bases fit TRBD1. Losses at the gene ends were 3 bases for V and 13 bases for J; bases not matched to a gene: 15. The length of the CDR3 is 15 residues. Germline-derived CDR1 and CDR2 are MDHEN and SYDVKM. This chain's CDR3 is CASSFTSGQGPNPYF. The CDR3 DNA reads TGTGCCAGCAGTTTTACCTCGGGACAGGGCCCGAATCCGTACTTC.

Concerning this clone: A much larger clonotype is one base distant, so this may be a read error. This chain links TRBV7-2 with TRBJ1-2, with D possibly matching TRBD1 (6 bases). Germline V gives CDR1 SGHTA, CDR2 FQGNSA. Trimming took off 1 base at V and 5 bases at J, with 8 bases between the two ends. CDR3 size: 13 residues. The CDR3 nucleotides are TGTGCCAGCAGCTTAGAACAGGGTTATGGCTACACCTTC. Translating it yields CASSLEQGYGYTF.

This rearrangement joins TRBV3-1 (or the pseudogene TRBV3-2) to TRBJ2-5; 8 positions match TRBD2. This CDR3 spans 15 amino acids. V was clipped by 2 bases and J by 0 bases; unmatched bases: 2. Germline CDR1 reads LGHDT; CDR2 reads YNNKEL (reference sequence). CDR3 amino acids: CASSQPGGYQETQYF. The CDR3, as DNA: TGTGCCAGCAGCCAACCGGGGGGGTACCAAGAGACCCAGTACTTC.

To note about this clone: One end of the junction is discordant with germline, which a read error may explain. The V gene is TRBV3-1 (or the pseudogene TRBV3-2), the J gene TRBJ1-2; 7 bases agree with TRBD1. Germline CDR1 reads LGHDT; CDR2 reads YNNKEL (reference sequence). The CDR3 is 12 residues long. CDR3 protein: CASSHPGQRSHF. Written as DNA, the CDR3 is TGTGCCAGCAGCCACCCGGGACAGAGGTCCCACTTC.

This chain joins TRBV19 and TRBJ2-5, with TRBD2 as a possible D gene (5 bases). The V end was cut by 5 bases, the J end by 5 bases, with 18 bases between. This CDR3 comprises 15 residues. Germline values: CDR1 LNHDA, CDR2 SQIVND (reference sequence). CDR3 DNA sequence: TGTGCCAGTAGTCCCCCTGGCCTAGCAGTTGAGACCCAGTACTTC. This codes for CASSPPGLAVETQYF.

The chain has TRBV7-8 and TRBJ2-7, with TRBD2 matching over 9 bases. With V trimmed by 5 bases and J by 0 bases, 2 bases remained unmatched. The CDR3 is 14 amino acids. CDR1 and CDR2 (germline): SGHVS, FQNEAQ. CDR3 region: CASSPSGVSYEQYF. The CDR3 DNA sequence: TGTGCCAGCAGCCCTAGCGGGGTCTCCTACGAGCAGTACTTC.

This chain connects TRBV5-5 to TRBJ1-2; 8 bases align to TRBD1. This CDR3 has 16 amino acids. Trimming took 1 base from V and 5 from J; bases not matched to a gene: 10. Germline V gene sequence: CDR1 SGHKS, CDR2 YYEKEE (reference sequence). The CDR3 nucleotides are TGTGCCAGCAGCTTGTTTACGGGACAGGTTTCTTATGGCTACACCTTC. Residues: CASSLFTGQVSYGYTF.

V and J are TRBV4-1 and TRBJ1-5, with unresolved D. This CDR3 contains 14 residues. Trimming removed 2 bases from V and 2 bases from J, with 7 bases in between. Germline-derived CDR1 and CDR2 are MGHRA and YSYEKL. CDR3 loop: CASSQWSGNQPQHF. CDR3 sequence (DNA): TGCGCCAGCAGCCAATGGAGTGGCAATCAGCCCCAGCATTTT.

CDR3 nucleotide sequence: TGTGCCGGACGGGTCGACGGGGGGCGGGAGACCCAGTACTTC. This sequence encodes CAGRVDGGRETQYF. This chain links TRBV2 with TRBJ2-5; D is possibly TRBD2 (7 bases). Trimming pared 11 bases from V and 5 bases from J, leaving 21 bases between. The CDR3 is 14 residues long. The germline V gene has CDR1 SNHLY and CDR2 FYNNEI.

The chain joins TRBV7-5 to TRBJ2-7; TRBD2, as called in the table, went unchecked against the DNA. TRBV7-5 constitutes a pseudogene. This CDR3 region has 16 residues. This chain's CDR3 is CARSLNKRAGDRGQYF. The CDR3 DNA follows: TGTGCCAGAAGCTTAAATAAGAGAGCGGGGGACCGCGGGCAGTACTTC.

This sequence joins TRBV18 and TRBJ2-7; the match to TRBD1 covers 8 bases. Germline CDR1 reads KGHSH; CDR2 reads LQKENI. With V trimmed by 4 bases and J by 4 bases, 3 bases remained unmatched. This CDR3 comprises 13 residues. Here the CDR3 DNA reads TGTGCCAGCTCACTGAGACAGGGGTACGAGCAGTACTTC. This codes for CASSLRQGYEQYF. Looking up the rest from reference TRBV18 and TRBJ2-7 gives the full variable domain: NAGVMQNPRHLVRRRGQEARLRCSPMKGHSHVYWYRQLPEEGLKFMVYLQKENIIDESGMPKERFSAEFPKEGPSILRIQQVVRGDSAAYFCASSLRQGYEQYFGPGTRLTVT.

The chain employs TRBV7-2 and TRBJ1-3; D gene uncertain. Trimming removed 1 base at V and 0 bases at J, with 4 bases between. Germline CDR1 SGHTA, CDR2 FQGNSA. The CDR3 covers 14 residues. CDR3 sequence: CASSLVSSGNTIYF. The CDR3 DNA sequence: TGTGCCAGCAGCTTAGTGAGCTCTGGAAACACCATATATTTT.